The 16 T cell receptor beta chains in this list originate from one sample, sequenced in a study of blood T cell repertoires in COVID-19. TCRdb keeps only in-frame clones here, not all; method: immunoSEQ multiplex PCR. The data contain about 310,000 clones, around 89% of them seen just once; the ten biggest clones take up about 1%. The sample comprised peripheral blood. These receptors came from a woman aged 40 to 50 with COVID-19, enrolled during active disease.

The chain joins TRBV7-3 to TRBJ2-7, with TRBD1 matching 7 bases. The germline CDR1 and CDR2 sequences are SGHTA and FQGTGA. The CDR3 length is 15 residues. With 4 bases clipped from V and 3 bases from J, the junction kept 9 bases outside the gene matches. The chain's CDR3 is CASSYTWDRNYEQYF. For the CDR3, the DNA is TGTGCCAGCAGCTACACCTGGGACAGAAACTACGAGCAGTACTTC.

CDR3 amino acids: CASSLVQGAAIYGYTF. CDR3 sequence (DNA): TGTGCCAGCAGCTTAGTCCAGGGGGCGGCAATCTATGGCTACACCTTC. The rearrangement joins TRBV7-9 to TRBJ1-2; 8 bases line up with TRBD1. CDR1 and CDR2 from the germline V gene are SEHNR and FQNEAQ (reference sequence). The CDR3 sequence is 16 residues long. Trimming at V came to 1 base and at J to 4 bases, leaving 8 bases not matched to a gene.

The chain joins TRBV12-5 to TRBJ2-2, with D possibly TRBD1 on 7 matching bases. Germline CDR1 is LGHNT and CDR2 is FRNRAP. This CDR3 spans 21 amino acids. V lost 0 bases to trimming and J lost 3 bases, with 26 bases between them. CDR3 DNA: TGTGCTAGTGGTTTGGTATTTTTTGGGGCAGGGGGGTCCTCGTACACCGGGGAGCTGTTTTTT. The encoded protein is CASGLVFFGAGGSSYTGELFF.

The chain has TRBV2 and TRBJ2-4; TRBD2 might be the D (6 bases). The ends were cut back, 7 bases at V and 3 bases at J, with 19 bases in the middle. The CDR3 sequence is 16 residues long. From germline, CDR1 is SNHLY and CDR2 FYNNEI. The DNA for the CDR3 is TGTGCCAGCAATCGGGGGTTTCGAGCGGACAAAAACATTCAGTACTTC. Translated: CASNRGFRADKNIQYF.

The chain links TRBV27 to TRBJ2-1; the match to TRBD1 covers 8 bases. The V segment lost 4 bases and the J segment 2 bases; nucleotides outside the gene matches: 7. Germline assignment: CDR1 MNHEY and CDR2 SMNVEV (reference sequence). The CDR3 contains 16 residues. DNA of the CDR3: TGTGCCAGCAGTTCCCTCCGGGACAGGACCTACAATGAGCAGTTCTTC. Protein: CASSSLRDRTYNEQFF.

The V call is TRBV18, the J call TRBJ2-7, with D perhaps matching TRBD1 (6 bases). This CDR3 contains 13 residues. V was cut by 3 bases and J by 3 bases, with 9 bases left in between. From germline, CDR1 is KGHSH and CDR2 LQKENI. The CDR3 DNA sequence: TGTGCCAGCTCACCCGTAGGGGGCTACGAGCAGTACTTC. Translating gives CASSPVGGYEQYF.

This CDR3 reads CASKGQLYEKLFF. CDR3 DNA sequence: TGTGCCAGCAAGGGACAGCTCTATGAAAAACTGTTTTTT. The rearrangement uses TRBV6-5 and TRBJ1-4; 7 bases fit TRBD1. The CDR3 length is 13 residues. Germline values: CDR1 MNHEY, CDR2 SVGAGI. The J segment lost 6 bases and the V segment lost 7 bases, leaving 5 bases of the junction unmatched.

The V and J genes are TRBV10-3 and TRBJ1-5; tentatively, D is TRBD1 (6 bases). CDR1 and CDR2 (germline): ENHRY, SYGVKD. V was clipped by 4 bases and J by 0 bases, with 10 bases between them. CDR3 length: 15 residues. In nucleotides, the CDR3 is TGTGCCATCAGTGGGGGACAATATAGCAATCAGCCCCAGCATTTT. Amino acids: CAISGGQYSNQPQHF.

V gene TRBV28 combines with J gene TRBJ1-2, with 7 bases identical to TRBD1. The germline CDR1 and CDR2 sequences are MDHEN and SYDVKM. The CDR3 has 14 amino acids. V was clipped by 6 bases and J by 8 bases; unmatched bases: 12. CDR3 residues: CASSLGQAEGGYTF. Written as DNA, the CDR3 is TGTGCCAGCAGCCTTGGACAGGCGGAGGGGGGCTACACCTTC.

The V call is TRBV5-4, the J call TRBJ2-1, with 9 bases aligning to TRBD2. The CDR3 consists of 16 residues. Germline trimming cut 0 bases from V and 5 bases from J; bases unmatched to any gene: 6. Germline assignment: CDR1 SGHNT and CDR2 YYREEE (reference sequence). The CDR3: CASSLAGLAGNNEQFF. CDR3 nucleotide sequence: TGTGCCAGCAGCTTGGCGGGGCTAGCGGGGAACAATGAGCAGTTCTTC.

The V call is TRBV2, the J call TRBJ2-1, with 7 bases matching TRBD2. The CDR3 sequence is 16 residues long. V lost 6 bases and J lost 1; bases outside the gene matches: 9. The germline gives CDR1 SNHLY, CDR2 FYNNEI. The CDR3 coding sequence is TGTGCCAGCAGCCACCGGACTAGTCCTTCCTACAATGAGCAGTTCTTC. This translates into CASSHRTSPSYNEQFF.

The rearrangement links TRBV21-1 to TRBJ2-1; the table's D gene call, TRBD2, was not cross checked with the DNA. TRBV21-1 is tagged as a pseudogene. The CDR3 is 17 amino acids. CDR3 amino acids: CASSKVYGWRVGNEQFF. The CDR3 bases are TGTGCCAGCAGCAAAGTTTATGGCTGGAGGGTGGGGAATGAGCAGTTCTTC.

This sequence joins TRBV27 and TRBJ2-5; D is unclear. Trimming stripped 2 bases from V and 4 bases from J, with 8 bases between. Germline-derived CDR1 and CDR2 are MNHEY and SMNVEV (reference sequence). The CDR3 is 13 residues long. The CDR3 coding sequence is TGTGCCAGCAGTTTAGGGCCGGTAGAGACCCAGTACTTC. It encodes CASSLGPVETQYF.

This sequence joins TRBV5-1 and TRBJ1-3, with D unclear. The germline V gene encodes CDR1 SGHRS and CDR2 YFSETQ. There are 16 residues in the CDR3. The V gene lost 2 bases and the J gene lost 0 bases, with 12 bases spanning the gap. The chain's CDR3 is CASSFRHTDSGNTIYF. The CDR3 DNA is TGCGCCAGCAGCTTTCGACATACAGACTCTGGAAACACCATATATTTT. Variable domain in full (rest from reference TRBV5-1 and TRBJ1-3): KAGVTQTPRYLIKTRGQQVTLSCSPISGHRSVSWYQQTPGQGLQFLFEYFSETQRNKGNFPGRFSGRQFSNSRSEMNVSTLELGDSALYLCASSFRHTDSGNTIYFGEGSWLTVV.

The genes are TRBV5-1 and TRBJ2-3, with a weak D call TRBD2 (6 bases). V dropped 7 bases and J dropped 4 bases, with 10 bases sitting between them. Germline-derived CDR1 and CDR2 are SGHRS and YFSETQ. This CDR3 has 12 amino acids. CDR3 sequence: CASGPGADTQYF. Written as DNA, the CDR3 is TGCGCCAGCGGACCGGGGGCAGATACGCAGTATTTT.

The chain couples TRBV11-1 to TRBJ2-7; D gene uncertain. Germline values: CDR1 SGHAT, CDR2 FQDESV (reference sequence). The V end was cut by 3 bases, the J end by 0 bases, with 15 bases between. This CDR3 has 16 amino acids. The chain's CDR3 is CASSFDRSSRSYEQYF. CDR3 coding DNA: TGTGCCAGCAGCTTCGATCGGTCGAGCCGCTCCTACGAGCAGTACTTC. Full variable domain (remainder filled in from reference TRBV11-1 and TRBJ2-7): EAEVAQSPRYKITEKSQAVAFWCDPISGHATLYWYRQILGQGPELLVQFQDESVVDDSQLPKDRFSAERLKGVDSTLKIQPAELGDSAMYLCASSFDRSSRSYEQYFGPGTRLTVT.